The 23 T cell receptor beta chains below were found in one sample sequenced in a study of T cells after yellow fever vaccination. TCRdb reanalysed the 5' RACE reads using MiXCR and keeps one entry per CDR3 protein. The sample gives 300,000 to 400,000 distinct CDR3 sequences, around 13% of which show up once; approximately 3.4% is in the top ten. The sample in question was CD4+ T cells sorted from PBMCs, obtained 15 days after the yellow fever booster vaccination. These receptor sequences come from a man younger than 35 who received the YFV17D yellow fever vaccine.

This sequence joins TRBV25-1 and TRBJ1-3; 8 positions match TRBD1. V lost 3 bases to trimming and J lost 0 bases; unmatched junction nucleotides: 1. Germline V lookup: CDR1 MGHDK, CDR2 SYGVNS. This CDR3 contains 15 residues. The CDR3 DNA sequence: TGTGCCAGCAGTGACAGGGGGCTCTCTGGAAACACCATATATTTT. Protein sequence: CASSDRGLSGNTIYF.

This clonotype was seen ten or more times. This sequence joins TRBV5-1 and TRBJ2-1; TRBD2 agrees at 8 bases. Germline CDR1 and CDR2: SGHRS and YFSETQ. The CDR3 has 16 amino acids. The J segment lost 8 bases and the V segment lost 3 bases, leaving 13 bases of the junction unmatched. This CDR3 is CASSSVAGGLRDEQFF. For the CDR3, the DNA is TGCGCCAGCAGCTCTGTCGCGGGGGGTCTTCGGGATGAGCAGTTCTTC.

This clonotype has only a few counts. This chain uses TRBV29-1 with TRBJ1-2, with 7 nucleotides matching TRBD1. V was clipped by 4 bases and J by 1 base; unmatched bases: 9. Germline V lookup: CDR1 SQVTM, CDR2 ANQGSEA. The length of the CDR3 is 15 residues. The chain's CDR3 is CSVGQGLGINYGYTF. CDR3 DNA: TGCAGCGTTGGACAGGGTTTGGGAATTAACTATGGCTACACCTTC.

The V gene is TRBV19, the J gene TRBJ2-2, with D possibly matching TRBD2 (6 bases). Between the trimmed V and J ends, which lost 7 bases and 4 bases, there was a span of 16 bases. This CDR3 region has 15 residues. CDR1 LNHDA and CDR2 SQIVND come from the germline V gene (reference sequence). The CDR3 region has the DNA TGTGCCAGTAAGGGAGGTGGGGCGGTCACCGGGGAGCTGTTTTTT. Amino acid sequence: CASKGGGAVTGELFF.

This clonotype was seen more than once but under ten times. The J gene is TRBJ2-7, the V gene TRBV18; possibly TRBD1 or TRBD2 for D (5 bases each). The length of the CDR3 is 15 residues. Trimming took off 1 base at V and 7 bases at J, with 17 bases between the two ends. Germline loops: CDR1 KGHSH, CDR2 LQKENI. The CDR3 sequence: CASSPRSGTSREQYF. The CDR3 DNA reads as TGTGCCAGCTCACCACGTTCAGGGACGTCGCGGGAGCAGTACTTC. The full variable domain, completed using reference TRBV18 and TRBJ2-7, is NAGVMQNPRHLVRRRGQEARLRCSPMKGHSHVYWYRQLPEEGLKFMVYLQKENIIDESGMPKERFSAEFPKEGPSILRIQQVVRGDSAAYFCASSPRSGTSREQYFGPGTRLTVT.

The table lists this clonotype with many counts. This chain uses TRBV7-9 with TRBJ2-1; no definite D call. Germline-derived CDR1 and CDR2 are SEHNR and FQNEAQ (reference sequence). V lost 1 base to trimming and J lost 4 bases, with 17 bases between them. The CDR3 covers 17 residues. DNA for the CDR3: TGTGCCAGCAGCTTAGTATTGGGTGGTGGGCCATACAATGAGCAGTTCTTC. Translation gives CASSLVLGGGPYNEQFF.

This clonotype was seen more than once but under ten times. V usage is TRBV2 and J usage is TRBJ2-3; D gene uncertain. Germline V gene lookup returns CDR1 SNHLY and CDR2 FYNNEI. This CDR3 is built from 14 residues. The V gene lost 8 bases and the J gene lost 5 bases, with 17 bases spanning the gap. The CDR3 region is CASPPGGPGDTQYF. CDR3 DNA: TGTGCCAGCCCCCCAGGCGGCCCAGGAGATACGCAGTATTTT.

This clonotype was counted only a few times. This chain links TRBV29-1 with TRBJ1-2; possibly TRBD1 for D (6 bases). Trimming took off 4 bases at V and 0 bases at J, with 12 bases between the two ends. The CDR3 runs to 14 residues. In germline, CDR1 is SQVTM, CDR2 ANQGSEA. The CDR3 region has the DNA TGCAGCGTTGTTAGGGACATCACTAACTATGGCTACACCTTC. Protein: CSVVRDITNYGYTF. The whole variable domain, filled in from reference TRBV29-1 and TRBJ1-2, reads SAVISQKPSRDICQRGTSLTIQCQVDSQVTMMFWYRQQPGQSLTLIATANQGSEATYESGFVIDKFPISRPNLTFSTLTVSNMSPEDSSIYLCSVVRDITNYGYTFGSGTRLTVV.

This clonotype was counted only a few times. The chain employs TRBV29-1 and TRBJ2-5, with 7 bases that match TRBD2. The CDR3 runs 15 residues. V lost 6 bases and J lost 0; bases outside the gene matches: 10. Germline CDR1 SQVTM, CDR2 ANQGSEA. This CDR3 reads CSVPIGGFYQETQYF. CDR3 DNA: TGCAGCGTCCCAATCGGGGGGTTCTACCAAGAGACCCAGTACTTC.

This clonotype occurred many times. The chain combines TRBV6-5 with TRBJ1-5; perhaps TRBD1 as D (5 bases). The CDR3 sequence is 15 residues long. V was shortened by 2 bases and J by 2 bases, with 10 bases between the two germline ends. Germline assignment: CDR1 MNHEY and CDR2 SVGAGI. This CDR3 reads CASSYRGSRNQPQHF. The CDR3 region has the DNA TGTGCCAGCAGTTACAGGGGATCCCGCAATCAGCCCCAGCATTTT.

V gene TRBV7-9 combines with J gene TRBJ2-7; either TRBD1 or TRBD2 may supply D (7 bases each). CDR1 is SEHNR and CDR2 is FQNEAQ in the germline V gene (reference sequence). The CDR3 extends over 14 amino acids. Trimming removed 7 bases at V and 2 bases at J, with 15 bases between. DNA of the CDR3: TGTGCCAGCAACACACAGGGGACTACCTACGAGCAGTACTTC. As protein: CASNTQGTTYEQYF.

Only a few counts were recorded for this clonotype. V gene TRBV10-3 combines with J gene TRBJ1-1; D gene unclear. Germline V gives CDR1 ENHRY, CDR2 SYGVKD. V was pared by 10 bases and J by 11 bases, with 17 bases between. The CDR3 is 11 residues long. The CDR3 is CATRTGVGAFF. The CDR3 nucleotides read TGTGCCACGCGGACGGGAGTTGGGGCTTTCTTT.

The rearrangement uses TRBV7-3 and TRBJ2-3, with a tentative D call TRBD2 (5 bases). V was trimmed by 2 bases and J by 6 bases, leaving 12 bases between them. The germline gives CDR1 SGHTA, CDR2 FQGTGA. The CDR3 is 14 amino acids. The CDR3 sequence: CASSLEGIGDTQYF. The CDR3 DNA is TGTGCCAGCAGCTTAGAGGGCATAGGGGATACGCAGTATTTT.

The chain combines TRBV5-1 with TRBJ1-2, with TRBD1 identical over 9 bases. Trimming removed 4 bases from V and 2 bases from J; junction bases left unmatched: 9. Germline values: CDR1 SGHRS, CDR2 YFSETQ. This CDR3 has 16 residues. The CDR3 nucleotides read TGCGCCAGCAGCCCCAACGCCGGGACAGGGAACTATGGCTACACCTTC. It encodes CASSPNAGTGNYGYTF.

The rearrangement joins TRBV12-3 or TRBV12-4 to TRBJ1-2; a weak D match, TRBD1 (6 bases). This CDR3 has 13 amino acids. Between the trimmed V and J ends, which lost 6 bases and 4 bases, there was a span of 12 bases. CDR3 sequence (DNA): TGTGCCAGCAGCCCCGACAGGCTCTATGGCTACACCTTC. This translates into CASSPDRLYGYTF.

This clonotype appeared a few times. This chain uses TRBV9 with TRBJ1-1, with a possible D match to TRBD1 (6 bases). V was shortened by 4 bases and J by 2 bases, with 12 bases between the two germline ends. CDR1 and CDR2 (germline): SGDLS, YYNGEE. CDR3 length: 14 residues. CDR3: CASSPLGANTEAFF. The DNA for the CDR3 is TGTGCCAGCAGCCCTTTGGGGGCAAACACTGAAGCTTTCTTT.

This chain links TRBV4-1 with TRBJ2-5; a weak D match, TRBD1 (6 bases). This CDR3 has 15 residues. From germline, CDR1 is MGHRA and CDR2 YSYEKL. V was trimmed by 0 bases and J by 10 bases, leaving 18 bases between them. The CDR3 sequence: CASSQEIVRDTYQYF. The CDR3 bases are TGCGCCAGCAGCCAAGAGATCGTCAGGGACACATACCAGTACTTC.

The chain has TRBV6-6 and TRBJ2-3; 7 bases align to TRBD2. J gave up 0 bases and V 6 bases, and 6 bases lay outside the gene matches. Germline lookup yields CDR1 MNHNY and CDR2 SVGAGI (reference sequence). The CDR3 has 15 amino acids. DNA for the CDR3: TGTGCCAGCAGACGACCTAGCGGCAGCACAGATACGCAGTATTTT. This translates into CASRRPSGSTDTQYF.

This rearrangement joins TRBV4-1 to TRBJ2-2, with D unresolved. CDR1 MGHRA and CDR2 YSYEKL come from the germline V gene. The CDR3 sequence is 15 residues long. The V gene lost 1 base and the J gene lost 7 bases, with 13 bases spanning the gap. The CDR3 region is CASSQARRLGGELFF. The CDR3 bases are TGCGCCAGCAGCCAAGCTCGCAGATTGGGCGGGGAGCTGTTTTTT.

In its sample, this clonotype was seen many times. The chain employs TRBV27 and TRBJ1-6, with D uncertain. Germline V CDR1 and CDR2: MNHEY, SMNVEV (reference sequence). There are 12 residues in the CDR3. V was trimmed by 3 bases and J by 7 bases, leaving 4 bases between them. This CDR3 is CASSLLNSPLHF. CDR3 sequence (DNA): TGTGCCAGCAGTTTGTTGAATTCACCCCTCCACTTT.

There are a few counts of this clonotype. The chain has TRBV11-3 and TRBJ2-2; D possibly uses TRBD1 or TRBD2 (6 bases each). Trimming removed 4 bases at V and 6 bases at J, with 9 bases between. This CDR3 region has 13 residues. CDR1 is SGHNT, CDR2 YENEEA, per germline. The CDR3 spells CASSWRGSGELFF. CDR3 nucleotide sequence: TGTGCCAGCAGCTGGAGGGGGTCCGGGGAGCTGTTTTTT.

This clonotype was counted between two and nine times. The rearrangement joins TRBV6-6 to TRBJ1-6; D is perhaps TRBD1 (6 bases). The germline CDR1 and CDR2 sequences are MNHNY and SVGAGI (reference sequence). The CDR3 is 15 residues long. The V and J ends lost 3 bases and 10 bases respectively, with 16 bases between them. The CDR3 bases are TGTGCCAGCAGTTATTCGGGGGGGGCAGGATCACCCCTCCACTTT. Translating gives CASSYSGGAGSPLHF.

The chain uses TRBV29-1 and TRBJ2-3, with a tentative D call TRBD2 (7 bases). The CDR3 has 14 amino acids. Germline V lookup: CDR1 SQVTM, CDR2 ANQGSEA. Trimming pared 4 bases from V and 3 bases from J, leaving 14 bases between. CDR3 loop: CSVVGRGGTDTQYF. Written as DNA, the CDR3 is TGCAGCGTTGTTGGGAGGGGGGGGACAGATACGCAGTATTTT.